This T cell receptor beta chain was observed in a study of blood T cell repertoires in COVID-19. The method was immunoSEQ multiplex PCR; TCRdb's version includes in-frame clones alone and lacks a portion of them. The sample lists 200,000 or so clones, approximately 84% occurring once. This clone was picked up one time. There are 15 residues in the CDR3. Germline V CDR1 and CDR2: KGHSH, LQKENI. V shed 5 bases and J 9 bases; nucleotides not matched to a gene: 16. The receptor was isolated from a human donor with acute or convalescent COVID-19. The donor label of this sample is uncertain. The chain carries TRBV18 and TRBJ2-7; the match to TRBD1 covers 7 bases. Specimen: peripheral blood. The chain's CDR3 is CASSKDVAGGMGQYF. The CDR3 DNA follows: TGTGCCAGCTCAAAAGATGTTGCAGGGGGTATGGGGCAGTACTTC.